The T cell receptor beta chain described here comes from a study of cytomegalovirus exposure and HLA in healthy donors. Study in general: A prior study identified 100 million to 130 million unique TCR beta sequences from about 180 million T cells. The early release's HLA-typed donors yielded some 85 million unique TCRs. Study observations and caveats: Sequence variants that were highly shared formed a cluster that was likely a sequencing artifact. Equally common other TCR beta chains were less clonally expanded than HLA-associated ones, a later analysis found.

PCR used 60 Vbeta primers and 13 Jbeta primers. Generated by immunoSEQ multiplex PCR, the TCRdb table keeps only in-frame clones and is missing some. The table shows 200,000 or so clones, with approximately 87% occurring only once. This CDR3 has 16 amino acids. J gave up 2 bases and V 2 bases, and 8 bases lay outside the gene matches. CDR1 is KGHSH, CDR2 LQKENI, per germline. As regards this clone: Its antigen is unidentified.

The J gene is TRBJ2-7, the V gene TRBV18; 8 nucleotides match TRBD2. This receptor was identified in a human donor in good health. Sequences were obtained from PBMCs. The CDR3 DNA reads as TGTGCCAGCTCACCATTAGGGGCGACTAGCGCCTACGAGCAGTACTTC. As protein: CASSPLGATSAYEQYF.